These 12 T cell receptor beta chains share one sample of origin, sequenced in a study of T cell responses to AZD1222 COVID-19 vaccine. Clones were read by immunoSEQ multiplex PCR, and TCRdb kept only the in-frame ones, dropping some. Among about 140,000 clones, approximately 92% were seen once, and the ten largest hold roughly 3.5%. The starting material was peripheral blood, obtained 28 days after the second AZD1222 dose. The receptor source for this set is an adult who received the AZD1222 COVID-19 vaccine.

The chain joins TRBV7-2 to TRBJ1-3; D unclear. The CDR3 length is 16 residues. Trimming cost V 1 base and J 0 bases, with 10 bases left between them. CDR1 SGHTA and CDR2 FQGNSA come from the germline V gene. The CDR3, as DNA: TGTGCCAGCAGCTTAGTTGGAAGGGCCTCTGGAAACACCATATATTTT. This encodes CASSLVGRASGNTIYF.

CDR3 loop: CASSSPREESNQPQHF. The CDR3, as DNA: TGTGCCAGCAGTTCACCTAGGGAGGAAAGCAATCAGCCCCAGCATTTT. This chain joins TRBV28 and TRBJ1-5, with D hard to call. This CDR3 comprises 16 residues. Trimming stripped 4 bases from V and 1 base from J, with 14 bases between. The germline CDR1 and CDR2 sequences are MDHEN and SYDVKM.

This chain connects TRBV7-9 to TRBJ1-4; a possible D gene is TRBD1 (5 bases). Trimming pared 3 bases from V and 7 bases from J, leaving 9 bases between. CDR3 length: 13 residues. Germline V gives CDR1 SEHNR, CDR2 FQNEAQ (reference sequence). The CDR3: CASSFGGTEKLFF. DNA for the CDR3: TGTGCCAGCAGCTTCGGGGGGACTGAAAAACTGTTTTTT.

The V and J genes are TRBV7-9 and TRBJ1-6; D gene unclear. This CDR3 is 15 amino acids long. Trimming removed 5 bases from V and 4 bases from J, with 12 bases in between. The germline V gene encodes CDR1 SEHNR and CDR2 FQNEAQ (reference sequence). The DNA of the CDR3 is TGTGCCAGCAGCAGGCCTAATCCATATAATTCACCCCTCCACTTT. Translation: CASSRPNPYNSPLHF.

The chain recombines TRBV15 with TRBJ1-2; D not certain. Per the germline V gene, CDR1 is LNHNV and CDR2 is YYDKDF (reference sequence). Trimming stripped 4 bases from V and 2 bases from J, with 5 bases between. This CDR3 region has 12 residues. The CDR3 nucleotides read TGTGCCACCAGCAACCTCAACTATGGCTACACCTTC. Its protein product is CATSNLNYGYTF.

The chain combines TRBV19 with TRBJ1-1; no reliable D call. The V end lost 2 bases, the J end lost 1 base, and 8 bases lay between the germline ends. The CDR3 is 14 residues long. Germline CDR1 is LNHDA and CDR2 is SQIVND (reference sequence). The CDR3 here is CASSISPANTEAFF. CDR3 in DNA: TGTGCCAGTAGTATATCGCCCGCGAACACTGAAGCTTTCTTT. Together with reference TRBV19 and TRBJ1-1, the CDR3 gives the full variable domain: DGGITQSPKYLFRKEGQNVTLSCEQNLNHDAMYWYRQDPGQGLRLIYYSQIVNDFQKGDIAEGYSVSREKKESFPLTVTSAQKNPTAFYLCASSISPANTEAFFGQGTRLTVV.

The chain is built from TRBV9 and TRBJ2-7, with D possibly matching TRBD2 (6 bases). CDR1 and CDR2 from the germline V gene are SGDLS and YYNGEE. The CDR3 spans 15 residues. The V end was cut by 3 bases, the J end by 0 bases, with 13 bases between. CDR3 protein: CASSAGGGISYEQYF. As DNA, the CDR3 is TGTGCCAGCAGCGCTGGTGGGGGGATCTCCTACGAGCAGTACTTC.

The chain joins TRBV20-1 to TRBJ2-1; D not resolved. V was trimmed by 4 bases and J by 6 bases, leaving 7 bases between them. The CDR3 spans 11 residues. Germline V CDR1 and CDR2: DFQATT, SNEGSKA (reference sequence). The CDR3 sequence is CSATLGNEQFF. As DNA, the CDR3 is TGCAGTGCTACCCTGGGCAATGAGCAGTTCTTC.

This chain joins TRBV4-1 and TRBJ2-7; D not resolved. This CDR3 comprises 16 residues. Trimming shortened V by 1 base and J by 6 bases, and 19 bases separated the two germline ends. In germline, CDR1 is MGHRA, CDR2 YSYEKL. CDR3 sequence reads: CASSQVAHPSSREQYF. DNA of the CDR3: TGCGCCAGCAGCCAAGTGGCGCACCCATCTAGTCGCGAGCAGTACTTC.

V gene TRBV5-1 combines with J gene TRBJ1-3; 8 bases fit TRBD1. There are 14 residues in the CDR3. V was pared by 2 bases and J by 7 bases, with 5 bases of the junction left unmatched. Germline V CDR1 and CDR2: SGHRS, YFSETQ. CDR3 coding DNA: TGCGCCAGCAGCTTCCTTACAGGGGGGAACACCATATATTTT. Its translation: CASSFLTGGNTIYF.

The rearrangement joins TRBV5-8 to TRBJ1-3; D is perhaps TRBD1 (5 bases). The CDR3 has 16 amino acids. The germline V and J ends were trimmed by 4 bases and 4 bases, with 18 bases remaining between them. Germline CDR1 reads SGHTS; CDR2 reads YDEGEE. The CDR3 sequence: CASSGGIYGIGNTIYF. The DNA of the CDR3 is TGTGCCAGCAGCGGGGGTATATATGGGATCGGAAACACCATATATTTT.

This rearrangement joins TRBV6-6 to TRBJ1-5, with 11 bases matching TRBD1. V lost 2 bases and J lost 6; bases outside the gene matches: 6. The CDR3 length is 16 residues. Germline V gene lookup returns CDR1 MNHNY and CDR2 SVGAGI (reference sequence). CDR3 amino acids: CASSYRTGGDGQPQHF. In DNA, the CDR3 is TGTGCCAGCAGTTACAGGACAGGGGGCGACGGTCAGCCCCAGCATTTT.